The text below deals with one T cell receptor beta chain. These data come from a study of PD-L1 blockade in urothelial cancer. Profiled with immunoSEQ multiplex PCR; TCRdb holds only in-frame clones, not every one. The table records about 85,000 clones, more than 75% of them present only once. Germline lookup yields CDR1 MNHEY and CDR2 SVGAGI. This CDR3 comprises 13 residues. With 4 bases clipped from V and 7 bases from J, the junction kept 6 bases outside the gene matches. The time point was: pretreatment peripheral blood. This receptor was obtained from a man aged 60 to 75 with urothelial cancer. V is TRBV6-5 and J is TRBJ2-5; 7 nucleotides agree with TRBD1. Sequenced here: PBMCs, sampled around atezolizumab (anti-PD-L1) treatment. The CDR3 protein is CASSLRQGRTQYF. The CDR3 bases are TGTGCCAGCAGTTTACGACAGGGTCGGACCCAGTACTTC.